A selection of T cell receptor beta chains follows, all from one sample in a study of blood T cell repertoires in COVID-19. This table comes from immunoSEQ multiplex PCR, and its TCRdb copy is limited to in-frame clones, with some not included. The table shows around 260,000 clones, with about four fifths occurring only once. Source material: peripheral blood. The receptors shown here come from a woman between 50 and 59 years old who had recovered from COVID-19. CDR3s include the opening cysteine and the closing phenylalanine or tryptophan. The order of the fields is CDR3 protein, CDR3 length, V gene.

CDR3 protein: CASSHRAPFTDTQYF
CDR3 length: 15
V gene: TRBV27

CDR3 protein: CASSILTGGNTIYF
CDR3 length: 14
V gene: TRBV19

CDR3 protein: CASSLEGRWGNAFF
CDR3 length: 14
V gene: TRBV5-6

CDR3 protein: CASRRLKRGTVGPLSSYNEQFF
CDR3 length: 22
V gene: TRBV13

CDR3 protein: CASSQMGTGSEPQHF
CDR3 length: 15
V gene: TRBV3-1/TRBV3-2

CDR3 protein: CTSSQATVSSYEQYF
CDR3 length: 15
V gene: TRBV1

CDR3 protein: CAISVGRGFSNEQFF
CDR3 length: 15
V gene: TRBV10-3

CDR3 protein: CASSFLAGSADTQYF
CDR3 length: 15
V gene: TRBV27

CDR3 protein: CASSPRLAGGNEQFF
CDR3 length: 15
V gene: TRBV11-2

CDR3 protein: CASSRAGQGFSGANVLTF
CDR3 length: 18
V gene: TRBV28

CDR3 protein: CAWTGQGYEQYF
CDR3 length: 12
V gene: TRBV30

CDR3 protein: CASSLLPSGRAGELFF
CDR3 length: 16
V gene: TRBV5-6

CDR3 protein: CASSTVIGQPQHF
CDR3 length: 13
V gene: TRBV19